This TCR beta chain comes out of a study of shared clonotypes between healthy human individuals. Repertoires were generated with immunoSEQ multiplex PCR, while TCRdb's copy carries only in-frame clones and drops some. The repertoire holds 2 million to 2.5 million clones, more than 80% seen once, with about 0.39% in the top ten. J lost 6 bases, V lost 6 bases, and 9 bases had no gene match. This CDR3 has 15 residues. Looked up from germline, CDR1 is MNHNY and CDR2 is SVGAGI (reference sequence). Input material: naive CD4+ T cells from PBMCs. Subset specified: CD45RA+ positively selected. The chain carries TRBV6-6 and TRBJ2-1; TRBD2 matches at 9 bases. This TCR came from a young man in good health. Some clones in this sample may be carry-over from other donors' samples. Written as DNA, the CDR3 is TGTGCCAGCAGCCCCAGCGGGAGGTCAACCAATGAGCAGTTCTTC. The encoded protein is CASSPSGRSTNEQFF.